A selection of T cell receptor beta chains follows, all from one sample in a study of blood T cells in healthy people across ages. TCRdb processed the 5' RACE reads anew with MiXCR; each CDR3 protein has one entry. The top ten hold around 2.1% of the sample, which has roughly 1,800,000 distinct CDR3 sequences, around half seen once. The sample taken for sequencing was blood. The receptor set was obtained from a woman aged 40 to 55 in good health. CDR3s include the opening cysteine and the closing phenylalanine or tryptophan. The order of the fields is J gene, V gene, clone size, D gene, CDR3 protein, CDR3 DNA. D genes are given only for firm matches. Clone size is not always given. Where it is, it says once, few, many or a class for expanded clones.

j_gene: TRBJ2-7; v_gene: TRBV20-1; abundance: few; d_gene: -; CDR3aa: CSARLRTYEQYF; CDR3nt: TGCAGTGCTAGACTTCGGACCTACGAGCAGTACTTC
j_gene: TRBJ1-5; v_gene: TRBV18; abundance: few; d_gene: -; CDR3aa: CASSPSTGISNQPQHF; CDR3nt: TGTGCCAGCTCACCGAGCACAGGGATTAGCAATCAGCCCCAGCATTTT
j_gene: TRBJ2-1; v_gene: TRBV28; abundance: -; d_gene: TRBD2; CDR3aa: CASSPTRSGLAGRASSYNEQFF; CDR3nt: TGTGCCAGCAGTCCAACCAGGTCGGGACTAGCGGGGCGAGCCTCATCCTACAATGAGCAGTTCTTC
j_gene: TRBJ2-5; v_gene: TRBV20-1; abundance: -; d_gene: TRBD1; CDR3aa: CSASQRQGFKETQYF; CDR3nt: TGCAGTGCTAGCCAAAGACAGGGCTTTAAGGAGACCCAGTACTTC
j_gene: TRBJ2-1; v_gene: TRBV12-3/TRBV12-4; abundance: -; d_gene: TRBD2; CDR3aa: CASSTGSGGYNEQFF; CDR3nt: TGTGCCAGCAGTACGGGGAGCGGGGGTTACAATGAGCAGTTCTTC
j_gene: TRBJ2-5; v_gene: TRBV10-2; abundance: few; d_gene: -; CDR3aa: CASSDRDIIKGTQYF; CDR3nt: TGCGCCAGCAGCGACCGGGACATAATTAAGGGGACCCAGTACTTC
j_gene: TRBJ1-1; v_gene: TRBV7-2; abundance: -; d_gene: -; CDR3aa: CASSFGRWGDTEAFF; CDR3nt: TGTGCCAGCAGCTTTGGAAGGTGGGGAGACACTGAAGCTTTCTTT
j_gene: TRBJ2-1; v_gene: TRBV20-1; abundance: once; d_gene: TRBD1; CDR3aa: CSATTGGGVDNEQFF; CDR3nt: TGCAGTGCCACAACAGGGGGTGGTGTCGACAATGAGCAGTTCTTC
j_gene: TRBJ2-3; v_gene: TRBV13; abundance: -; d_gene: -; CDR3aa: CASSLGIGGYEGGTDTQYF; CDR3nt: TGTGCCAGCAGCTTAGGCATCGGAGGGTATGAAGGGGGAACAGATACGCAGTATTTT
j_gene: TRBJ2-7; v_gene: TRBV7-9; abundance: few; d_gene: -; CDR3aa: CASTFGQRYEQYF; CDR3nt: TGTGCCAGCACCTTTGGACAGCGCTACGAGCAGTACTTC
j_gene: TRBJ2-3; v_gene: TRBV20-1; abundance: once; d_gene: -; CDR3aa: CSAIEWRGVKGDTQYF; CDR3nt: TGCAGTGCTATAGAGTGGAGGGGAGTTAAAGGAGATACGCAGTATTTT
j_gene: TRBJ2-3; v_gene: TRBV28; abundance: once; d_gene: TRBD2; CDR3aa: CASRTPGTTATDTQYF; CDR3nt: TGTGCCAGCAGAACCCCCGGGACTACAGCCACAGATACGCAGTATTTT
j_gene: TRBJ2-2; v_gene: TRBV6-2/TRBV6-3; abundance: -; d_gene: -; CDR3aa: CASRYGASGELFF; CDR3nt: TGTGCCAGCCGATACGGAGCAAGCGGGGAGCTGTTTTTT
j_gene: TRBJ2-5; v_gene: TRBV7-9; abundance: -; d_gene: -; CDR3aa: CASSLVSVRDRPQETQYF; CDR3nt: TGTGCCAGCAGCTTAGTTAGCGTCAGAGACAGGCCTCAAGAGACCCAGTACTTC
j_gene: TRBJ2-5; v_gene: TRBV6-5; abundance: -; d_gene: -; CDR3aa: CASSYVPGLQETQYF; CDR3nt: TGTGCCAGCAGTTACGTACCGGGCCTCCAAGAGACCCAGTACTTC
j_gene: TRBJ2-7; v_gene: TRBV6-5; abundance: few; d_gene: -; CDR3aa: CASRKAGGSSYEQYF; CDR3nt: TGTGCCAGCAGAAAAGCTGGGGGAAGCTCCTACGAGCAGTACTTC
j_gene: TRBJ2-6; v_gene: TRBV6-6; abundance: -; d_gene: TRBD1; CDR3aa: CASTAGGGTSGANVLTF; CDR3nt: TGTGCCAGCACCGCAGGGGGCGGCACCTCTGGGGCCAACGTCCTGACTTTC
j_gene: TRBJ2-5; v_gene: TRBV20-1; abundance: -; d_gene: TRBD2; CDR3aa: CSARGLAGGGQETQYF; CDR3nt: TGCAGTGCTAGGGGACTAGCGGGGGGGGGACAAGAGACCCAGTACTTC
j_gene: TRBJ2-3; v_gene: TRBV11-2; abundance: few; d_gene: -; CDR3aa: CASSLVGGLSGDTQYF; CDR3nt: TGTGCCAGCAGCTTAGTGGGTGGACTATCCGGAGATACGCAGTATTTT
j_gene: TRBJ2-1; v_gene: TRBV20-1; abundance: -; d_gene: -; CDR3aa: CSARDGINYNEQFF; CDR3nt: TGCAGTGCTAGAGACGGGATTAACTACAATGAGCAGTTCTTC
j_gene: TRBJ1-2; v_gene: TRBV28; abundance: -; d_gene: -; CDR3aa: CASSRVGSTGYTF; CDR3nt: TGTGCCAGCAGCCGGGTCGGCTCAACTGGCTACACCTTC
j_gene: TRBJ2-5; v_gene: TRBV4-1; abundance: few; d_gene: -; CDR3aa: CASSDSLSETQYF; CDR3nt: TGCGCCAGCAGCGACAGCCTCTCCGAGACCCAGTACTTC
j_gene: TRBJ2-5; v_gene: TRBV2; abundance: -; d_gene: -; CDR3aa: CASSGAPGHLGETQYF; CDR3nt: TGTGCCAGCAGTGGAGCTCCGGGACACCTGGGGGAGACCCAGTACTTC
j_gene: TRBJ1-6; v_gene: TRBV7-2; abundance: few; d_gene: -; CDR3aa: CASSLAPTRGNSPLHF; CDR3nt: TGTGCCAGCAGCTTAGCCCCGACAAGGGGGAATTCACCCCTCCACTTT
j_gene: TRBJ2-6; v_gene: TRBV11-3; abundance: -; d_gene: -; CDR3aa: CASSISSLGGANVLTF; CDR3nt: TGTGCCAGCAGCATATCAAGTTTGGGTGGGGCCAACGTCCTGACTTTC
j_gene: TRBJ1-2; v_gene: TRBV3-1; abundance: -; d_gene: -; CDR3aa: CASICLNYGYTF; CDR3nt: TGTGCCAGCATCTGTTTGAACTATGGCTACACCTTC
j_gene: TRBJ2-7; v_gene: TRBV7-8; abundance: -; d_gene: -; CDR3aa: CASSSTTGRGTYEQYF; CDR3nt: TGTGCCAGCAGCTCGACCACAGGGAGGGGGACCTACGAGCAGTACTTC
j_gene: TRBJ1-5; v_gene: TRBV11-2; abundance: -; d_gene: -; CDR3aa: CASSPSLSNQPQHF; CDR3nt: TGTGCCAGCAGCCCGTCTTTGAGCAATCAGCCCCAGCATTTT
j_gene: TRBJ2-7; v_gene: TRBV29-1; abundance: -; d_gene: -; CDR3aa: CSVESAGPLYNEQYF; CDR3nt: TGCAGCGTTGAGTCTGCAGGGCCGCTATACAATGAGCAGTACTTC
j_gene: TRBJ2-7; v_gene: TRBV28; abundance: few; d_gene: -; CDR3aa: CASLGGARYEQYF; CDR3nt: TGTGCCAGCCTCGGAGGGGCACGCTACGAGCAGTACTTC
j_gene: TRBJ2-5; v_gene: TRBV9; abundance: -; d_gene: -; CDR3aa: CASSPRHGQRTQYF; CDR3nt: TGTGCCAGCAGCCCCCGACACGGCCAACGGACCCAGTACTTC
j_gene: TRBJ2-3; v_gene: TRBV20-1; abundance: -; d_gene: -; CDR3aa: CSARKPGAVLTDTQYF; CDR3nt: TGCAGTGCTAGAAAGCCCGGGGCCGTGCTGACAGATACGCAGTATTTT
j_gene: TRBJ2-5; v_gene: TRBV18; abundance: -; d_gene: -; CDR3aa: CASSPPTGRGETQYF; CDR3nt: TGTGCCAGCTCACCACCAACAGGGCGAGGGGAGACCCAGTACTTC
j_gene: TRBJ2-3; v_gene: TRBV6-2/TRBV6-3; abundance: -; d_gene: -; CDR3aa: CACSNWQGMTVKTQYF; CDR3nt: TGTGCCTGCAGCAATTGGCAGGGGATGACTGTTAAGACGCAGTATTTT
j_gene: TRBJ2-6; v_gene: TRBV7-9; abundance: -; d_gene: -; CDR3aa: CASSWTAANVLTF; CDR3nt: TGTGCCAGCAGCTGGACAGCGGCCAACGTCCTGACTTTC
j_gene: TRBJ1-6; v_gene: TRBV20-1; abundance: -; d_gene: -; CDR3aa: CSAGEGPSPLHF; CDR3nt: TGCAGTGCTGGGGAGGGCCCGTCACCCCTCCACTTT
j_gene: TRBJ2-5; v_gene: TRBV27; abundance: -; d_gene: TRBD2; CDR3aa: CASSMYAGGQETQYF; CDR3nt: TGTGCCAGCAGCATGTATGCGGGGGGACAAGAGACCCAGTACTTC
j_gene: TRBJ2-1; v_gene: TRBV6-2/TRBV6-3; abundance: -; d_gene: -; CDR3aa: CASNNRGIYNEQFF; CDR3nt: TGTGCCAGCAATAATCGGGGTATCTACAATGAGCAGTTCTTC
j_gene: TRBJ2-1; v_gene: TRBV7-2; abundance: -; d_gene: TRBD2; CDR3aa: CAGSHGTSGTRMFF; CDR3nt: TGTGCCGGCAGCCACGGGACTAGCGGGACCCGAATGTTCTTC
j_gene: TRBJ2-5; v_gene: TRBV7-6; abundance: -; d_gene: -; CDR3aa: CASSLEGGFQETQYF; CDR3nt: TGTGCCAGCAGCTTAGAGGGCGGGTTCCAAGAGACCCAGTACTTC
j_gene: TRBJ1-4; v_gene: TRBV5-5; abundance: -; d_gene: -; CDR3aa: CASSLAPVPNEKLFF; CDR3nt: TGTGCCAGCAGCTTGGCCCCGGTTCCTAATGAAAAACTGTTTTTT
j_gene: TRBJ2-4; v_gene: TRBV2; abundance: few; d_gene: -; CDR3aa: CASSDTGTRVQYF; CDR3nt: TGTGCCAGCAGTGATACCGGGACAAGGGTTCAGTACTTC
j_gene: TRBJ1-1; v_gene: TRBV6-5; abundance: -; d_gene: TRBD1; CDR3aa: CASRDRDVGTEAFF; CDR3nt: TGTGCCAGCAGGGACAGGGACGTTGGGACTGAAGCTTTCTTT
j_gene: TRBJ2-1; v_gene: TRBV6-5; abundance: -; d_gene: -; CDR3aa: CASSYSGSMAGTQNEQFF; CDR3nt: TGTGCCAGCAGTTACTCCGGTTCGATGGCGGGGACCCAAAATGAGCAGTTCTTC
j_gene: TRBJ1-2; v_gene: TRBV10-3; abundance: -; d_gene: -; CDR3aa: CAIREKAADNYGYTF; CDR3nt: TGTGCCATCAGGGAGAAGGCGGCCGATAACTATGGCTACACCTTC
j_gene: TRBJ2-6; v_gene: TRBV12-3/TRBV12-4; abundance: -; d_gene: -; CDR3aa: CASSLFSGGTGANVLTF; CDR3nt: TGTGCCAGCAGTTTGTTTTCGGGCGGGACGGGGGCCAACGTCCTGACTTTC
j_gene: TRBJ2-4; v_gene: TRBV28; abundance: few; d_gene: -; CDR3aa: CASSLSPGIQYF; CDR3nt: TGTGCCAGCAGTTTAAGCCCAGGCATTCAGTACTTC
j_gene: TRBJ2-3; v_gene: TRBV7-9; abundance: -; d_gene: TRBD2; CDR3aa: CASSPLAGVSQYF; CDR3nt: TGTGCCAGCAGCCCCTTAGCGGGGGTGTCGCAGTATTTT
j_gene: TRBJ2-7; v_gene: TRBV20-1; abundance: once; d_gene: -; CDR3aa: CSASGLVDSYEQYF; CDR3nt: TGCAGTGCTTCAGGGTTAGTGGACTCCTACGAGCAGTACTTC
j_gene: TRBJ2-5; v_gene: TRBV20-1; abundance: few; d_gene: -; CDR3aa: CSARATHGGETQYF; CDR3nt: TGCAGTGCTAGAGCAACCCATGGGGGAGAGACCCAGTACTTC
j_gene: TRBJ1-2; v_gene: TRBV10-3; abundance: -; d_gene: -; CDR3aa: CAIGPLTGSEGYTF; CDR3nt: TGTGCCATCGGTCCACTGACAGGATCGGAGGGCTACACCTTC
j_gene: TRBJ2-7; v_gene: TRBV11-2; abundance: -; d_gene: -; CDR3aa: CASSSRGTTYERYF; CDR3nt: TGTGCCAGCAGCTCCAGGGGTACGACCTACGAGCGGTACTTC
j_gene: TRBJ2-5; v_gene: TRBV29-1; abundance: -; d_gene: -; CDR3aa: CSVAGQRQETQYF; CDR3nt: TGCAGCGTTGCGGGGCAGCGCCAAGAGACCCAGTACTTC